The clone carrying this T cell receptor (beta chain) was counted many times. The source of the sample is a study of patients and donors after allogeneic stem cell transplantation. TCRdb analysed the RT-PCR reads with MiXCR anew, one entry per CDR3 protein. This table has roughly 40,000 distinct CDR3 sequences, 25% to 40% appearing once. Looked up from germline, CDR1 is ENHRY and CDR2 is SYGVKD. V was clipped by 4 bases and J by 2 bases, with 9 bases between them. The CDR3 is 14 amino acids. The TCR sequence derives from a human donor who was either an allogeneic HSCT recipient or a stem cell or donor lymphocyte infusion donor (not recorded which). It is not recorded whose cells these are; they may come from a transplant donor. The chain employs TRBV10-3 and TRBJ1-5; D call uncertain. The sequencing input was blood, either unsorted or a sorted T cell fraction (not recorded which). The DNA of the CDR3 is TGTGCCATCAGTGTGGACGGAGGCAATCAGCCCCAGCATTTT. Its translation: CAISVDGGNQPQHF.